One sample yielded the 26 T cell receptor beta chains listed below, sequenced in a study of blood T cell repertoires in COVID-19. Produced via immunoSEQ multiplex PCR; TCRdb's table is partial and in-frame only. The table lists hundreds of thousands of clones, 87% of them singletons. The sample taken for sequencing was peripheral blood. These receptors all stem from a woman between 45 and 65 years old who had recovered from COVID-19.

Comments on this clone: Compared with germline, one end of the junction differs, possibly owing to a read error. The chain has TRBV11-3 and TRBJ2-7; D call uncertain. CDR1 and CDR2 (germline): SGHNT, YENEEA. CDR3 length equals 13 residues. The CDR3 coding sequence is TGTGCCAGCAGTTTAGACTCCCGCTACGAGCAGTACTTC. It encodes CASSLDSRYEQYF.

This rearrangement joins TRBV18 to TRBJ1-6; D not resolved. CDR1 is KGHSH, CDR2 LQKENI, per germline. The length of the CDR3 is 16 residues. V was pared by 3 bases and J by 4 bases, with 13 bases between. CDR3 amino acids: CASSPAGQQYNSPLHF. Written as DNA, the CDR3 is TGTGCCAGCTCACCTGCAGGCCAACAGTATAATTCACCCCTCCACTTT.

The J gene is TRBJ2-1, the V gene TRBV29-1; 14 bases line up with TRBD2. This CDR3 has 14 amino acids. V was pared by 7 bases and J by 7 bases, with 6 bases of the junction left unmatched. Germline V gene sequence: CDR1 SQVTM, CDR2 ANQGSEA. The CDR3 DNA is TGCAGCGGGTGGGGACTAGCGGGAGTGAATGAGCAGTTCTTC. This translates into CSGWGLAGVNEQFF.

The rearrangement uses TRBV5-4 and TRBJ1-6, with 7 bases that match TRBD1. This CDR3 spans 14 amino acids. Unmatched junction bases numbered 7, after V lost 4 bases and J lost 9 bases. Germline CDR1 is SGHNT and CDR2 is YYREEE (reference sequence). The CDR3, as DNA: TGTGCCAGCAGCGGAGGGGGCGCGGGTTCACCCCTCCACTTT. Amino acids: CASSGGGAGSPLHF.

J is TRBJ1-1 and V is TRBV29-1; 8 bases match TRBD1. V lost 4 bases and J lost 1; bases outside the gene matches: 8. Germline V gives CDR1 SQVTM, CDR2 ANQGSEA. The CDR3 consists of 15 residues. The CDR3 sequence is CSVARTGSGNTEAFF. The CDR3 nucleotides are TGCAGCGTTGCGCGGACAGGGTCGGGGAACACTGAAGCTTTCTTT.

The chain combines TRBV28 with TRBJ2-7; D not certain. CDR1 and CDR2 from the germline V gene are MDHEN and SYDVKM. The CDR3 sequence is 13 residues long. Trimming left V 8 bases short and J 0 bases short, with 11 bases between. This CDR3 is CASLEHSSYEQYF. The CDR3, as DNA: TGTGCCAGCCTCGAACACAGCTCCTACGAGCAGTACTTC.

This clone has only a few counts. The chain has TRBV19 and TRBJ1-3, with TRBD1 as a possible D gene (6 bases). This CDR3 has 16 amino acids. In germline, CDR1 is LNHDA, CDR2 SQIVND (reference sequence). The ends were cut back, 9 bases at V and 0 bases at J, with 18 bases in the middle. The CDR3 DNA is TGTGCCAGCACCCAGGTGGGGGCTACCTCTGGAAACACCATATATTTT. It yields the protein CASTQVGATSGNTIYF.

The chain carries TRBV5-8 and TRBJ1-1, with a weak D call TRBD1 (5 bases). The CDR3 has 15 residues. The V gene's germline CDR1 is SGHTS and CDR2 YDEGEE. Trimming took off 6 bases at V and 1 base at J, with 16 bases between the two ends. Written as DNA, the CDR3 is TGTGCCAGCAACCAGGGCACCCTTGGGAACACTGAAGCTTTCTTT. Translated, it gives CASNQGTLGNTEAFF.

The chain has TRBV13 and TRBJ2-1; TRBD2 matches at 8 bases. This CDR3 contains 15 residues. The V gene end was trimmed by 4 bases and the J gene end by 5 bases; junction bases not matched to a gene: 7. Germline V gene data show CDR1 as PRHDT and CDR2 as FYEKMQ (reference sequence). The CDR3 DNA sequence: TGTGCCAGCAGCTCATACGGACTAGCCGACAATGAGCAGTTCTTC. The encoded protein is CASSSYGLADNEQFF.

V usage is TRBV5-1 and J usage is TRBJ2-7; D perhaps matches TRBD1 (7 bases). The CDR3 runs to 15 residues. Germline loops: CDR1 SGHRS, CDR2 YFSETQ. V dropped 3 bases and J dropped 2 bases, with 15 bases sitting between them. The CDR3 loop is CASSSDREETYEQYF. The CDR3 DNA reads TGCGCCAGCAGCTCCGACAGGGAGGAGACCTACGAGCAGTACTTC.

The gene calls are TRBV27 and TRBJ1-6; the match to TRBD1 covers 7 bases. V lost 5 bases, J lost 0 bases, and 7 bases stayed unmatched. CDR1 MNHEY and CDR2 SMNVEV come from the germline V gene (reference sequence). The CDR3 length is 17 residues. The CDR3 protein is CASSPLTGSSYNSPLHF. CDR3 bases: TGTGCCAGCAGTCCTCTGACAGGGAGCTCCTATAATTCACCCCTCCACTTT.

V usage is TRBV2 and J usage is TRBJ2-3, with TRBD2 identical over 12 bases. The CDR3 is made up of 18 amino acids. J lost 0 bases, V lost 4 bases, and 8 bases had no gene match. Germline CDR1 SNHLY, CDR2 FYNNEI. CDR3 DNA: TGTGCCAGCAGTGGAGGTAACCTAGCGGGAGGGAGCACAGATACGCAGTATTTT. Residues: CASSGGNLAGGSTDTQYF.

The gene calls are TRBV5-6 and TRBJ2-5; TRBD2 matches 7 bases. This CDR3 is built from 18 residues. With 2 bases clipped from V and 1 base from J, the junction kept 14 bases outside the gene matches. Germline assignment: CDR1 SGHDT and CDR2 YYEEEE. This chain's CDR3 is CASSFFQRGHFSQETQYF. Written as DNA, the CDR3 is TGTGCCAGCAGCTTTTTCCAGCGGGGCCATTTTTCCCAAGAGACCCAGTACTTC. Supplemented by reference TRBV5-6 and TRBJ2-5, the full variable domain reads DAGVTQSPTHLIKTRGQQVTLRCSPKSGHDTVSWYQQALGQGPQFIFQYYEEEERQRGNFPDRFSGHQFPNYSSELNVNALLLGDSALYLCASSFFQRGHFSQETQYFGPGTRLLVL.

The chain carries TRBV5-6 and TRBJ2-1; 12 nucleotides align to TRBD2. CDR1 and CDR2 from the germline V gene are SGHDT and YYEEEE. V was clipped by 4 bases and J by 10 bases; unmatched bases: 9. The CDR3 runs 15 residues. CDR3 nucleotides: TGTGCCAGCAGCCTACCTAGCGGGGGGGCCCGGGAGCAGTTCTTC. Amino acid sequence: CASSLPSGGAREQFF.

The chain links TRBV5-5 to TRBJ2-6, with 9 bases fitting TRBD1. Germline assignment: CDR1 SGHKS and CDR2 YYEKEE (reference sequence). This CDR3 region has 20 residues. After removal of 0 bases from V and 4 bases from J, the junction contained 14 bases not matched to a gene. The CDR3 region has the DNA TGTGCCAGCAGCTTGGCGGGAACAGGGGGCTGGGTGACGGGGGCCAACGTCCTGACTTTC. Translating gives CASSLAGTGGWVTGANVLTF.

V and J are TRBV5-6 and TRBJ1-1, with TRBD1 as a possible D gene (6 bases). Germline CDR1 reads SGHDT; CDR2 reads YYEEEE. CDR3 size: 13 residues. Trimming took off 6 bases at V and 4 bases at J, with 13 bases between the two ends. The CDR3 region has the DNA TGTGCCAGCACTTACTTAGGGGGCACTGAAGCTTTCTTT. Translation gives CASTYLGGTEAFF.

This clone was counted many times. The genes are TRBV30 and TRBJ2-1; weak D call: TRBD2 (5 bases). This CDR3 comprises 15 residues. The germline V gene encodes CDR1 GTSNPN and CDR2 SVGIG (reference sequence). The V end was cut by 0 bases, the J end by 8 bases, with 17 bases between. CDR3 sequence reads: CAWSVFLGMGDEQFF. The CDR3 DNA follows: TGTGCCTGGAGTGTATTTCTCGGGATGGGCGATGAGCAGTTCTTC.

The chain joins TRBV27 to TRBJ2-1, with 9 bases fitting TRBD2. CDR3 size: 15 residues. Germline trimming cut 8 bases from V and 4 bases from J; bases unmatched to any gene: 9. Germline V CDR1 and CDR2: MNHEY, SMNVEV (reference sequence). CDR3 region: CASGFSTSGYNEQFF. The CDR3 DNA reads as TGTGCCAGCGGGTTTTCGACTAGCGGTTACAATGAGCAGTTCTTC.

This clone was seen only once. The CDR3 DNA reads as TGTGCCAGCAGCCCCGGCCTCCTAGCGGGGGCAGATACGCAGTATTTT. Protein: CASSPGLLAGADTQYF. The chain couples TRBV11-2 to TRBJ2-3; 10 bases line up with TRBD2. J was trimmed by 4 bases and V by 5 bases; bases with no gene match: 9. CDR1 and CDR2 from the germline V gene are SGHAT and FQNNGV. This CDR3 region has 16 residues.

This clone was found once. V gene TRBV3-1 (or the pseudogene TRBV3-2) combines with J gene TRBJ2-3, with 8 bases fitting TRBD1. The CDR3 spans 16 residues. Germline CDR1 reads LGHDT; CDR2 reads YNNKEL (reference sequence). With 2 bases clipped from V and 6 bases from J, the junction kept 10 bases outside the gene matches. CDR3 sequence reads: CASSQLRTGGGDTQYF. The CDR3 nucleotides read TGTGCCAGCAGCCAACTCCGAACAGGGGGTGGGGATACGCAGTATTTT.

This chain uses TRBV27 with TRBJ2-7; tentatively, D is TRBD2 (6 bases). The CDR3 consists of 15 residues. Germline lookup yields CDR1 MNHEY and CDR2 SMNVEV (reference sequence). Trimming cost V 3 bases and J 5 bases, with 17 bases left between them. CDR3 in amino acids: CASSLRLGLKNEQYF. CDR3 DNA sequence: TGTGCCAGCAGTTTGCGGCTGGGACTTAAGAACGAGCAGTACTTC.

This clone was seen only a few times. J is TRBJ1-2 and V is TRBV5-1; the D gene is possibly TRBD1 (6 bases). Looked up from germline, CDR1 is SGHRS and CDR2 is YFSETQ. V was clipped by 0 bases and J by 8 bases, with 11 bases between them. This CDR3 is 13 amino acids long. The CDR3 DNA sequence: TGCGCCAGCAGCTTGGAGGGGGTGAGCGGCTACACCTTC. Encoded protein: CASSLEGVSGYTF.

The chain employs TRBV5-1 and TRBJ2-2, with D tentatively TRBD2 (6 bases). This CDR3 spans 14 amino acids. V lost 4 bases and J lost 5, with 12 bases in between. The germline CDR1 and CDR2 sequences are SGHRS and YFSETQ. This CDR3 is CASSPEGSTGELFF. The CDR3 nucleotides are TGCGCCAGCAGCCCGGAGGGGAGTACCGGGGAGCTGTTTTTT.

This clone occurred a few times. The rearrangement uses TRBV4-2 and TRBJ1-2; D remains unclear. Trimming left V 0 bases short and J 6 bases short, with 14 bases between. This CDR3 has 15 amino acids. The germline CDR1 and CDR2 sequences are LGHNA and YNFKEQ. The CDR3 sequence is CASSQDGGGRDGYTF. CDR3 nucleotide sequence: TGTGCCAGCAGCCAAGATGGCGGAGGGAGGGATGGCTACACCTTC.

The J gene is TRBJ2-1, the V gene TRBV10-2, with D possibly matching TRBD1 (6 bases). CDR1 and CDR2 (germline): WSHSY, SAAADI. V gave up 1 base and J gave up 6 bases, with 16 bases separating them. The CDR3 is made up of 16 amino acids. This CDR3 reads CASSEWGLRSANEQFF. CDR3 nucleotides: TGCGCCAGCAGTGAGTGGGGGCTCCGGTCTGCCAATGAGCAGTTCTTC.

This clone came up a few times. The J gene is TRBJ1-1, the V gene TRBV20-1, with D possibly matching TRBD1 (6 bases). CDR3 length equals 11 residues. V dropped 3 bases and J dropped 5 bases, with 7 bases sitting between them. The germline CDR1 and CDR2 sequences are DFQATT and SNEGSKA (reference sequence). The CDR3 DNA is TGCAGTGCTAGGGGGGCGACTGAAGCTTTCTTT. This gives the protein CSARGATEAFF.